Given below is one T cell receptor beta chain in context. The target antigen is unknown. Germline V lookup: CDR1 MGHDK, CDR2 SYGVNS. The CDR3 is 16 amino acids. V was clipped by 0 bases and J by 7 bases, with 15 bases between them. The source of the sample is a study of cytomegalovirus exposure and HLA in healthy donors. Regarding the study as a whole: In a later analysis, specific HLA alleles were associated with 15,000 to 20,000 TCR beta sequences at a 0.05 false discovery rate. The CMV antigen specificity of a few CMV-associated chains was confirmed through in vitro analysis. DRB1 had the most TCR associations and HLA-C the fewest, a later analysis found, with rates varying by HLA locus.

This PCR relied on a set of 60 Vbeta primers and 13 Jbeta primers. Data came from immunoSEQ multiplex PCR; TCRdb stores just in-frame clones and leaves some out. The sample has about 120,000 clones, roughly 17% seen once. The sample was PBMCs. The J gene is TRBJ2-2, the V gene TRBV25-1; TRBD2 is a possible D gene (7 bases). This receptor was taken from a female donor in good health and CMV-seropositive. CDR3 in amino acids: CASSEYEGGPFGELFF. The CDR3 nucleotides are TGTGCCAGCAGTGAATACGAGGGGGGGCCGTTCGGGGAGCTGTTTTTT.